This passage covers 8 T cell receptor beta chains from one sample sequenced in a study of T cells after yellow fever vaccination. One entry per CDR3 protein, called by TCRdb with MiXCR from the 5' RACE reads. This repertoire shows approximately 170,000 distinct CDR3 sequences, about 11% found once; its top ten account for 30% to 45%. Here the sequenced sample was CD8+ T cells sorted from PBMCs, taken 15 days after the yellow fever booster vaccination. All receptors come from a man younger than 35 who received the YFV17D yellow fever vaccine.

This clonotype turned up a few times. The chain is built from TRBV6-6 and TRBJ1-1; TRBD1 matches 10 bases. J lost 11 bases, V lost 8 bases, and 8 bases had no gene match. CDR1 is MNHNY, CDR2 SVGAGI, per germline (reference sequence). The CDR3 sequence is 12 residues long. The DNA for the CDR3 is TGTGCCAGCCAAGCCGGGACAGGGGACGCTTTCTTT. It specifies CASQAGTGDAFF.

Only a few counts were recorded for this clonotype. V gene TRBV24-1 combines with J gene TRBJ1-1, with 12 bases fitting TRBD1. Germline CDR1 KGHDR, CDR2 SFDVKD. V dropped 9 bases and J dropped 4; count of bases not matched to a gene: 8. CDR3 length equals 15 residues. CDR3 region: CATAGTGGASTEAFF. CDR3 nucleotides: TGTGCCACCGCCGGGACAGGGGGCGCGAGCACTGAAGCTTTCTTT.

This clonotype has just a few counts. This chain joins TRBV4-1 and TRBJ2-1; D might be TRBD1 (6 bases). V was shortened by 2 bases and J by 6 bases, with 11 bases between the two germline ends. Germline-derived CDR1 and CDR2 are MGHRA and YSYEKL. This CDR3 comprises 14 residues. CDR3 sequence: CASSQPLGGNEQFF. The CDR3 DNA reads as TGCGCCAGCAGCCAACCACTAGGGGGCAATGAGCAGTTCTTC.

This CDR3 is CASRITRANTEAFF. The CDR3 DNA is TGTGCCAGCAGGATAACCAGGGCTAACACTGAAGCTTTCTTT. The chain links TRBV27 to TRBJ1-1, with TRBD1 as a possible D gene (5 bases). The length of the CDR3 is 14 residues. Trimming stripped 6 bases from V and 2 bases from J, with 13 bases between. From germline, CDR1 is MNHEY and CDR2 SMNVEV (reference sequence).

The sample holds a few counts of this clonotype. V gene TRBV4-3 combines with J gene TRBJ1-3, with 9 bases aligning to TRBD1. Germline CDR1 is LGHNA and CDR2 is YSLEER. Trimming removed 0 bases from V and 4 bases from J; junction bases left unmatched: 10. This CDR3 has 18 residues. The CDR3 sequence is CASSQEAPWDRVGNTIYF. The CDR3 region has the DNA TGCGCCAGCAGCCAAGAAGCCCCCTGGGACAGGGTCGGAAACACCATATATTTT.

CDR3 nucleotide sequence: TGCGCCAGCAGCCAGGAGACAGGGGTTAGGTTTAACACCGGGGAGCTGTTTTTT. Encoded protein: CASSQETGVRFNTGELFF. This chain uses TRBV4-3 with TRBJ2-2; 8 nucleotides align to TRBD1. The CDR3 runs to 18 residues. Per germline, CDR1 LGHNA and CDR2 YSLEER. Trimming cost V 3 bases and J 2 bases; bases outside gene matches: 11.

The genes are TRBV10-3 and TRBJ2-1; TRBD2 agrees at 8 bases. This CDR3 is built from 15 residues. Germline CDR1 ENHRY, CDR2 SYGVKD. With 5 bases clipped from V and 5 bases from J, the junction kept 8 bases outside the gene matches. CDR3 sequence: CAISRSGGQNNEQFF. In nucleotides, the CDR3 is TGTGCCATCAGTCGAAGCGGGGGCCAAAACAATGAGCAGTTCTTC.

The J gene is TRBJ2-6, the V gene TRBV28; TRBD2 might be the D (5 bases). The CDR3 runs 15 residues. Germline values: CDR1 MDHEN, CDR2 SYDVKM. Trimming pared 5 bases from V and 1 base from J, leaving 9 bases between. In DNA, the CDR3 is TGTGCCAGCAGTGGAGGTGTATCTGGGGCCAACGTCCTGACTTTC. Translating it yields CASSGGVSGANVLTF.